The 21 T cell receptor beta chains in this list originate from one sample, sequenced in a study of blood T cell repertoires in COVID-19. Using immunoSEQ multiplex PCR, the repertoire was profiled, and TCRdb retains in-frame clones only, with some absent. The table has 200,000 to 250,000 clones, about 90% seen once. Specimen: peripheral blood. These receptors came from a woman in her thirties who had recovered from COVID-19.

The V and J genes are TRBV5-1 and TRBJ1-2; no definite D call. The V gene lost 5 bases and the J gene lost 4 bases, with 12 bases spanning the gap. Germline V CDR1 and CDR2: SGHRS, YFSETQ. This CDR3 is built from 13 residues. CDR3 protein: CASSKSATYGYTF. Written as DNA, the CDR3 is TGCGCCAGCAGTAAATCAGCGACCTATGGCTACACCTTC. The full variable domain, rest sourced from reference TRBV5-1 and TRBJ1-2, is KAGVTQTPRYLIKTRGQQVTLSCSPISGHRSVSWYQQTPGQGLQFLFEYFSETQRNKGNFPGRFSGRQFSNSRSEMNVSTLELGDSALYLCASSKSATYGYTFGSGTRLTVV.

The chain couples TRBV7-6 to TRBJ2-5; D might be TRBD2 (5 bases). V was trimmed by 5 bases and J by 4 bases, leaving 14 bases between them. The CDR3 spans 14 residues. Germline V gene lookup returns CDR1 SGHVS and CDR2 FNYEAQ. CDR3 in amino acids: CASSPGGAGETQYF. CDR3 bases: TGTGCCAGCAGCCCGGGTGGCGCGGGAGAGACCCAGTACTTC.

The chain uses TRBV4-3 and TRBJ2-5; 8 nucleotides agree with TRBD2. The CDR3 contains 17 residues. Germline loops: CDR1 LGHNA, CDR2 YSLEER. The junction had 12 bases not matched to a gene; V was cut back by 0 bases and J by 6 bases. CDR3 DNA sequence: TGCGCCAGCAGCCAAGATCTAGTGACTAGCGAAGCCCAGACCCAGTACTTC. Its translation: CASSQDLVTSEAQTQYF.

CDR3 region: CASSLASRSGGGEQYF. CDR3 coding DNA: TGTGCCAGCAGCTTAGCGAGCCGTAGCGGGGGGGGCGAGCAGTACTTC. The genes are TRBV7-2 and TRBJ2-7; TRBD2 agrees at 11 bases. Germline values: CDR1 SGHTA, CDR2 FQGNSA. This CDR3 region has 16 residues. V trimming: 0 bases; J trimming: 6 bases; junction bases outside the gene matches: 7.

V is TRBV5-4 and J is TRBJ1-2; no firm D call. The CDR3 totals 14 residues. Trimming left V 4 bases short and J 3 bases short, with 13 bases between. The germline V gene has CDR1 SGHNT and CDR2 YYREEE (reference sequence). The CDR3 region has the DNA TGTGCCAGCAGCACGAGGGAAAGCGACTATGGCTACACCTTC. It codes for CASSTRESDYGYTF. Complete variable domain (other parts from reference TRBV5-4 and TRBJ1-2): ETGVTQSPTHLIKTRGQQVTLRCSSQSGHNTVSWYQQALGQGPQFIFQYYREEENGRGNFPPRFSGLQFPNYSSELNVNALELDDSALYLCASSTRESDYGYTFGSGTRLTVV.

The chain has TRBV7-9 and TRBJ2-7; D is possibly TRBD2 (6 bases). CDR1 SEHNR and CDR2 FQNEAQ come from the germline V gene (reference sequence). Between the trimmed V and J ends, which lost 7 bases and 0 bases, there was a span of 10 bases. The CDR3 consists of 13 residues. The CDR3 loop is CASTGSPSYEQYF. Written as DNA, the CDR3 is TGTGCCAGCACCGGGAGTCCCTCCTACGAGCAGTACTTC.

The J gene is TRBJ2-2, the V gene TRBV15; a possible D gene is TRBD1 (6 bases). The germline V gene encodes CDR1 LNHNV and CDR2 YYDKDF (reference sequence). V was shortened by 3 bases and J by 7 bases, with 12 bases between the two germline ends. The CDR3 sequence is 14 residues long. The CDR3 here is CATSSLQGLGELFF. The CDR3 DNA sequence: TGTGCCACCAGCAGCCTACAGGGTCTCGGGGAGCTGTTTTTT.

This CDR3 reads CASSQERAGQPQHF. CDR3 in DNA: TGCGCCAGCAGCCAAGAACGGGCGGGCCAGCCCCAGCATTTT. V gene TRBV4-1 combines with J gene TRBJ1-5; D is unclear. The CDR3 is 14 amino acids. Trimming cost V 0 bases and J 7 bases, with 10 bases left between them. CDR1 MGHRA and CDR2 YSYEKL come from the germline V gene.

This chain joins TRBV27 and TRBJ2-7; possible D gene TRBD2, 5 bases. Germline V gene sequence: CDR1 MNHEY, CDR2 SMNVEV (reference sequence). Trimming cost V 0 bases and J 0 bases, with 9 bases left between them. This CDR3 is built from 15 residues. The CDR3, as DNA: TGTGCCAGCAGTTTATCGATGGGAGACTCCTACGAGCAGTACTTC. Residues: CASSLSMGDSYEQYF.

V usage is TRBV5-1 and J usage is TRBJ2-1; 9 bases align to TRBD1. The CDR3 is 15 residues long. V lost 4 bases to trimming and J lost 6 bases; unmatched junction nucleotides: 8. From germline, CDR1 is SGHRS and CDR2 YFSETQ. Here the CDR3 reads CASSPGTGRINEQFF. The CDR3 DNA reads TGCGCCAGCAGCCCCGGGACAGGGCGAATCAATGAGCAGTTCTTC. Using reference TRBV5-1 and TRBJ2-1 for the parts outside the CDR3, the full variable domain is KAGVTQTPRYLIKTRGQQVTLSCSPISGHRSVSWYQQTPGQGLQFLFEYFSETQRNKGNFPGRFSGRQFSNSRSEMNVSTLELGDSALYLCASSPGTGRINEQFFGPGTRLTVL.

The CDR3: CASRRDRSEGGYTF. CDR3 nucleotide sequence: TGTGCCAGCAGGCGGGACAGGAGCGAGGGTGGCTACACCTTC. The V and J genes are TRBV7-9 and TRBJ1-2, with 8 bases identical to TRBD1. The germline gives CDR1 SEHNR, CDR2 FQNEAQ (reference sequence). The length of the CDR3 is 14 residues. V trimming: 6 bases; J trimming: 7 bases; junction bases outside the gene matches: 10.

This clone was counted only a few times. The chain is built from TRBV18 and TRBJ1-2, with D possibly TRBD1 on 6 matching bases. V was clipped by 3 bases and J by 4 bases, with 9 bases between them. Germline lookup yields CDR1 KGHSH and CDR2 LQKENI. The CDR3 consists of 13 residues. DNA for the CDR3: TGTGCCAGCTCACCGGACAGCTCCTATGGCTACACCTTC. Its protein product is CASSPDSSYGYTF.

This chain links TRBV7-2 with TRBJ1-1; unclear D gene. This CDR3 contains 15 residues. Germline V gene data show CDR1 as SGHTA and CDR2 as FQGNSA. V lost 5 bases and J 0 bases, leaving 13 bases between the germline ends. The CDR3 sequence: CASSPLRGLNTEAFF. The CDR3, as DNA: TGTGCCAGCAGCCCCCTAAGAGGGTTGAACACTGAAGCTTTCTTT.

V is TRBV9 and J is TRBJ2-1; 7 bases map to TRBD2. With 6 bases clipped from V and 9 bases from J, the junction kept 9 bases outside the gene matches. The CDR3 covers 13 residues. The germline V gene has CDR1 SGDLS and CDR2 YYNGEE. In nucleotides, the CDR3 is TGTGCCAGCACCAGGACTAGTCTAGGTGAGCAGTTCTTC. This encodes CASTRTSLGEQFF.

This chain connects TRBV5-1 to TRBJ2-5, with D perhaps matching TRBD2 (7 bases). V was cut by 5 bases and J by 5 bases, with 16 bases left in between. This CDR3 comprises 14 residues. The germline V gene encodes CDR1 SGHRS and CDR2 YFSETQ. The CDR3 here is CASSRGGAGETQYF. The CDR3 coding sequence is TGCGCCAGCAGTAGAGGGGGGGCCGGGGAGACCCAGTACTTC.

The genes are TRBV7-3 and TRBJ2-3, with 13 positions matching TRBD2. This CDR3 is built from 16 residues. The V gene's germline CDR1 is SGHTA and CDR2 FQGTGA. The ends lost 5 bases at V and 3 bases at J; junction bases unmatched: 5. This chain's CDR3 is CASSPTSGGVTDTQYF. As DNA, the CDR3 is TGTGCCAGCAGCCCCACTAGCGGGGGGGTAACAGATACGCAGTATTTT.

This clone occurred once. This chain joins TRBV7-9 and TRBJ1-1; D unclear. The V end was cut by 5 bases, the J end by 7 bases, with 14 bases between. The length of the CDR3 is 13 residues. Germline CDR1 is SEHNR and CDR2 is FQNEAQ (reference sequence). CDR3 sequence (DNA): TGTGCCAGCAGCCCACATCAGGCAGTTGAAGCTTTCTTT. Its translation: CASSPHQAVEAFF.

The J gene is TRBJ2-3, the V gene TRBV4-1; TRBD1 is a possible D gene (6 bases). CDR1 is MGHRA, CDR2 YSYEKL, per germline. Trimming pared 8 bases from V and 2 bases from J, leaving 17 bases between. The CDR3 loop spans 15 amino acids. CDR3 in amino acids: CASLPFQGNTDTQYF. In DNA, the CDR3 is TGCGCCAGCTTACCCTTTCAGGGGAACACAGATACGCAGTATTTT.

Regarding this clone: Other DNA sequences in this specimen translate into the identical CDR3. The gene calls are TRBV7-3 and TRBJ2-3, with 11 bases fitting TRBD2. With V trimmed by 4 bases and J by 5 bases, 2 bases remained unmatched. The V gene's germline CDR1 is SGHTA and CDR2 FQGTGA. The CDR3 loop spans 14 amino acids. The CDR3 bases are TGTGCCAGCAGCTCCGGACTAGCGGGAGATACGCAGTATTTT. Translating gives CASSSGLAGDTQYF.

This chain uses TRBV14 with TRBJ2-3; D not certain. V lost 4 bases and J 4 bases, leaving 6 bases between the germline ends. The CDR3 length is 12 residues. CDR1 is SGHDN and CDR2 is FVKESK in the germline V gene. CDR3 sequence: CASSPSADTQYF. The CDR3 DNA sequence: TGTGCCAGCAGCCCAAGCGCAGATACGCAGTATTTT. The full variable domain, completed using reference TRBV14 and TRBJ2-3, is EAGVTQFPSHSVIEKGQTVTLRCDPISGHDNLYWYRRVMGKEIKFLLHFVKESKQDESGMPNNRFLAERTGGTYSTLKVQPAELEDSGVYFCASSPSADTQYFGPGTRLTVL.

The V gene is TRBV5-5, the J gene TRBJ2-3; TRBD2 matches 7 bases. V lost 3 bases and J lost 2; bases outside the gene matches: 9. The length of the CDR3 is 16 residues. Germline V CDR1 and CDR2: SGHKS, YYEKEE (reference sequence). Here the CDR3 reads CASSSFAGENTDTQYF. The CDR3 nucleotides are TGTGCCAGCAGCTCTTTTGCGGGGGAGAACACAGATACGCAGTATTTT.